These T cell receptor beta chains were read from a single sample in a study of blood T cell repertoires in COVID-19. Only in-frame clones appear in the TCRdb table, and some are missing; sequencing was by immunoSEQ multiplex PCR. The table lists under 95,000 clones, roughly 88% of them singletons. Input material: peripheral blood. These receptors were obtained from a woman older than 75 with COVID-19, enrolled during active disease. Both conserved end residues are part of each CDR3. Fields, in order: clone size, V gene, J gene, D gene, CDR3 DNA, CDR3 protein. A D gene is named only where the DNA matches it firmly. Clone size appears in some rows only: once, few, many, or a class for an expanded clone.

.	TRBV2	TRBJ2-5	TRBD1	TGTGCCAGCAGTAAAAACAGGGGAAACCAAGAGACCCAGTACTTC	CASSKNRGNQETQYF
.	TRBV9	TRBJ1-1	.	TGTGCCAGCAGCGTAGCTCAGGGTTCGGGTGAAGCTTTCTTT	CASSVAQGSGEAFF
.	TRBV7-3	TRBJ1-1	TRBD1	TGTGCCAGCAGCCGTGGACAGGGAGAAGCTTTCTTT	CASSRGQGEAFF
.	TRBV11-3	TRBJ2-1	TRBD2	TGTGCCAGCAGCTTAGGTGGCTGGCGGGAGGGCAATGAGCAGTTCTTC	CASSLGGWREGNEQFF
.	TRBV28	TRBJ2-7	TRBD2	TGTGCCAGCGGCGGGAGACTCGACGAGCAGTACTTC	CASGGRLDEQYF
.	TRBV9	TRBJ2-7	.	TGTGCCAGCAGCGTCAGCTACGAGCAGTACTTC	CASSVSYEQYF
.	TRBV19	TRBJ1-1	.	TGTGCCAGTATCCTCGATCCGGGCACTGAAGCTTTCTTT	CASILDPGTEAFF
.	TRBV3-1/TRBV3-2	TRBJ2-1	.	TGTGCCAGCAGCCAAGATTGGGCCGACGGCAGGGGTACGCACAATGAGCAGTTCTTC	CASSQDWADGRGTHNEQFF
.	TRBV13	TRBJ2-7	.	TGTGCCAGCAGCAGCCGGGACTCATCCTACGAGCAGTACTTC	CASSSRDSSYEQYF
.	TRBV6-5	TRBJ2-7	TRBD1	TGTGCCAGCAGCGACCCGGGACAGGGGCTCTACGAGCAGTACTTC	CASSDPGQGLYEQYF
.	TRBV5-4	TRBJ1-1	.	TGTGCCAGCAGACCACGGGGGGACACTGAAGCTTTCTTT	CASRPRGDTEAFF
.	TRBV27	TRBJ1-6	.	TGTGCCAGCAGTCTCGTCCCAGGGCAGAATTCACCCCTCCACTTT	CASSLVPGQNSPLHF
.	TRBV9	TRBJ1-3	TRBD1	TGTGCCAGCAGCGTAGGACAGGGATCGTACTCTGGAAACACCATATATTTT	CASSVGQGSYSGNTIYF
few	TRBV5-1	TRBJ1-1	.	TGCGCCAGCAGCATTCAACAGATGAACACTGAAGCTTTCTTT	CASSIQQMNTEAFF
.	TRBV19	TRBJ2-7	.	TGTGCCAGTAGTTTCTCCAGGGCTAAGGACGAGCAGTACTTC	CASSFSRAKDEQYF
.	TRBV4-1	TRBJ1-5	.	TGCGCCAGCAGCCAAGATTCAGGGTTGCCCAGCAATCAGCCCCAGCATTTT	CASSQDSGLPSNQPQHF
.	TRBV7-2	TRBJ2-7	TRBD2	TGTGCCAGCAGCTTAGAGATAGGCGGGGGCTCCTACGAGCAGTACTTC	CASSLEIGGGSYEQYF
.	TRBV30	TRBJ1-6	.	TGTGCCTGGGGTCGACAACCTAATAATTCACCCCTCCACTTT	CAWGRQPNNSPLHF
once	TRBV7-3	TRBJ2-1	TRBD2	TGTGCCAGCAGCAGACTAGCGGGCCCTCACAATGAGCAGTTCTTC	CASSRLAGPHNEQFF
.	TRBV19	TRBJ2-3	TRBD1	TGTGCCAGTAGTCTCGGGACAGGGGGTAGCACAGATACGCAGTATTTT	CASSLGTGGSTDTQYF
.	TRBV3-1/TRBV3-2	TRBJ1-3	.	TGTGCCAGCAGCCTCCGGGGGGGAAACACCATATATTTT	CASSLRGGNTIYF
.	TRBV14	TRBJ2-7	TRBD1	TGTGCCAGCAGCCCCGGGACAGGGAAGAAAGGGTCCTACGAGCAGTACTTC	CASSPGTGKKGSYEQYF
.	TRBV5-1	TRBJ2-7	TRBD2	TGCGCCAGCAGCTTGGACCTAGCGGGAGGCACCTACGAGCAGTACTTC	CASSLDLAGGTYEQYF
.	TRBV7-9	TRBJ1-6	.	TGTGCCAGCAGCTTAGGGCAAAATTCACCCCTCCACTTT	CASSLGQNSPLHF
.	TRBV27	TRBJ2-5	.	TGTGCCAGCAGTTTATTGGGGAGGTCGGTGGGGACCCAGTACTTC	CASSLLGRSVGTQYF
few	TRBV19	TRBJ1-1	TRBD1	TGTGCCAGTACCATCACTGACAGGGGGAGGTCTGAAGCTTTCTTT	CASTITDRGRSEAFF
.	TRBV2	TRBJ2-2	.	TGTGCCAGCAGTGTTGAGGCCGGGGAGCTGTTTTTT	CASSVEAGELFF
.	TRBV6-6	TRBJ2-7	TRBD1	TGTGCCAGCAGTCCACAGGGGAGAAAGCAGTACTTC	CASSPQGRKQYF
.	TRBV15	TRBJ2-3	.	TGTGCCACGACACGGTTAAAAACAGATACGCAGTATTTT	CATTRLKTDTQYF
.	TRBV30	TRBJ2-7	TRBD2	TGTGCCTGGAGTGCCCCCCGACTAGCGGGAGCCTACGAGCAGTACTTC	CAWSAPRLAGAYEQYF
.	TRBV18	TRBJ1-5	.	TGTGCCAGCTCACCAGACAGATCCAGCAATCAGCCCCAGCATTTT	CASSPDRSSNQPQHF
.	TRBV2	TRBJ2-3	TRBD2	TGTGCCAGCAGCCTACTAGCGGGGGACACAGATACGCAGTATTTT	CASSLLAGDTDTQYF
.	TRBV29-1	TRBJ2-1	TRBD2	TGCAGCACCCGCGGAGGGACTAGCGGGGGCCCTCGACACAATGAGCAGTTCTTC	CSTRGGTSGGPRHNEQFF
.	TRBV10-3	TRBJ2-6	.	TGTGCCATAACCTCTTTCCAGGGTGCAGGGGCCAACGTCCTGACTTTC	CAITSFQGAGANVLTF
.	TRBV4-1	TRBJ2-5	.	TGCGCCAGCAGCCAAGTAACCACCAGCGTAGAGACCCAGTACTTC	CASSQVTTSVETQYF
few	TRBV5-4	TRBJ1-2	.	TGTGCCAGCAGCTTGGAACATTATGGCTACACCTTC	CASSLEHYGYTF
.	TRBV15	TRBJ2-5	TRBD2	TGTGCCACCAGCAGAGTCCCAGCGGGGACCCAAGAGACCCAGTACTTC	CATSRVPAGTQETQYF
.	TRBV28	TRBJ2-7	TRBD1	TGTGCCAGCAGTTGGACAGGGGGCGTAGTAGCGCGCGAGCAGTACTTC	CASSWTGGVVAREQYF
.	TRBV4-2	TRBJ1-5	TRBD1	TGTGCCAGCAGCCGCATTCCGGGACAGGGGTTCAATCAGCCCCAGCATTTT	CASSRIPGQGFNQPQHF
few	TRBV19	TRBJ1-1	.	TGTGCCAGTCCAAGACGGAGTGCTTTCTTT	CASPRRSAFF
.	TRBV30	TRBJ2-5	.	TGTGCCTGGAGTGTAGGGAGTTTTGGAGAGACCCAGTACTTC	CAWSVGSFGETQYF
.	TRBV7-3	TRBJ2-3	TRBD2	TGTGCCAGCAGCCCAGGGGCGGGGGGAAGCACAGATACGCAGTATTTT	CASSPGAGGSTDTQYF
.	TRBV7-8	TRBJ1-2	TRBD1	TGTGCCAGCAGCCAACCGGACAGGGAGGGTGGCTACACCTTC	CASSQPDREGGYTF
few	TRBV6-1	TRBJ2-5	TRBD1	TGTGCCAGCAGTGAACGGCAGGGGGTTTCGCGAGAGACCCAGTACTTC	CASSERQGVSRETQYF